The entry that follows covers one TCR beta chain sequence. The antigen is undetermined. This sample was taken from a study of shared clonotypes between healthy human individuals. Notes on the study in general: Sequencing of the sorted subsets was shown by rarefaction to be incomplete despite large depth.

Over several immunoSEQ plates, each subset's genomic DNA was distributed in even portions. Only in-frame clones appear in the TCRdb table, and some are missing; sequencing was by immunoSEQ multiplex PCR. The sample yields roughly 2,300,000 clones, approximately 90% seen once. This CDR3 region has 17 residues. The trim removed 4 bases at V and 5 bases at J, leaving 14 bases unmatched. Germline V gene data show CDR1 as SGHDN and CDR2 as FVKESK. Sample: naive CD4+ T cells from PBMCs. Subset of the sample: CD45RA+ positively selected. The chain is built from TRBV14 and TRBJ2-7; 10 bases are a match to TRBD1. The TCR comes from a young man in good health. Some clones in this sample may be carry-over from other donors' samples. The CDR3 DNA sequence: TGTGCCAGCAGCCCTCTCCTTGGACAGGGGGTAGGAAACGAGCAGTACTTC. This translates into CASSPLLGQGVGNEQYF.